This entry lists 22 T cell receptor beta chains sequenced from one sample in a study of blood T cell repertoires in COVID-19. Clones were read by immunoSEQ multiplex PCR, and TCRdb kept only the in-frame ones, dropping some. The sample has 300,000 to 350,000 clones; 87% are singletons. Source material: PBMCs or T cells enriched from blood (not recorded which). These receptors were collected from a young woman who had recovered from COVID-19.

The gene calls are TRBV29-1 and TRBJ2-7; D unclear. Trimming took off 0 bases at V and 5 bases at J, with 8 bases between the two ends. CDR3 size: 12 residues. Germline V lookup: CDR1 SQVTM, CDR2 ANQGSEA. The CDR3 protein is CSVEDFPDEQYF. The DNA of the CDR3 is TGCAGCGTTGAAGATTTTCCCGACGAGCAGTACTTC.

V is TRBV7-7 and J is TRBJ2-5; tentative D call: TRBD1 (6 bases). CDR3 length: 15 residues. Germline CDR1 SSHAT, CDR2 FNYEAQ (reference sequence). V was shortened by 1 base and J by 5 bases, with 14 bases between the two germline ends. The chain's CDR3 is CASSLGQQGWETQYF. The CDR3 bases are TGTGCCAGCAGCTTAGGACAACAGGGTTGGGAGACCCAGTACTTC.

This clone was recorded once. The chain is built from TRBV19 and TRBJ1-6; D call uncertain. This CDR3 comprises 16 residues. Trimming left V 4 bases short and J 0 bases short, with 10 bases between. The germline gives CDR1 LNHDA, CDR2 SQIVND (reference sequence). CDR3 residues: CASSTHRVSYNSPLHF. The CDR3 DNA follows: TGTGCCAGTAGTACTCACCGAGTCTCCTATAATTCACCCCTCCACTTT.

The gene calls are TRBV2 and TRBJ1-1, with 8 bases matching TRBD1. The CDR3 is 12 amino acids. Germline V gene lookup returns CDR1 SNHLY and CDR2 FYNNEI. Losses at the gene ends were 4 bases for V and 7 bases for J; bases not matched to a gene: 2. CDR3 DNA sequence: TGTGCCAGCAGTGGACAGGGGATTGAAGCTTTCTTT. Its protein product is CASSGQGIEAFF. Looking up the rest from reference TRBV2 and TRBJ1-1 gives the full variable domain: EPEVTQTPSHQVTQMGQEVILRCVPISNHLYFYWYRQILGQKVEFLVSFYNNEISEKSEIFDDQFSVERPDGSNFTLKIRSTKLEDSAMYFCASSGQGIEAFFGQGTRLTVV.

V is TRBV9 and J is TRBJ1-3; D not certain. V was trimmed by 0 bases and J by 4 bases, leaving 8 bases between them. The CDR3 covers 14 residues. Germline assignment: CDR1 SGDLS and CDR2 YYNGEE. The CDR3 here is CASSVGMTGNTIYF. CDR3 in DNA: TGTGCCAGCAGCGTAGGGATGACAGGAAACACCATATATTTT.

The rearrangement links TRBV13 to TRBJ1-6, with 7 bases that match TRBD1. The ends lost 3 bases at V and 6 bases at J; junction bases unmatched: 5. This CDR3 has 15 amino acids. CDR1 is PRHDT and CDR2 is FYEKMQ in the germline V gene (reference sequence). CDR3 nucleotides: TGTGCCAGCAGCTTTGCGGGACAGCTTAATTCACCCCTCCACTTT. Protein: CASSFAGQLNSPLHF.

The chain employs TRBV28 and TRBJ2-3, with TRBD2 matching 9 bases. Germline V CDR1 and CDR2: MDHEN, SYDVKM. The J segment lost 3 bases and the V segment lost 5 bases, leaving 9 bases of the junction unmatched. The CDR3 loop spans 16 amino acids. The CDR3 DNA reads as TGTGCCAGCAGTGGCCTAGCGGGAAAAGATACAGATACGCAGTATTTT. Encoded protein: CASSGLAGKDTDTQYF.

V is TRBV7-3 and J is TRBJ1-6, with TRBD1 matching over 7 bases. Germline lookup yields CDR1 SGHTA and CDR2 FQGTGA. The CDR3 totals 14 residues. The trim removed 5 bases at V and 9 bases at J, leaving 7 bases unmatched. In DNA form, the CDR3 reads TGTGCCAGCAGCACAGGGACAGTGAGTTCACCCCTCCACTTT. Its protein is CASSTGTVSSPLHF.

The chain links TRBV7-9 to TRBJ1-4, with TRBD1 matching over 10 bases. Germline V gene sequence: CDR1 SEHNR, CDR2 FQNEAQ (reference sequence). V dropped 4 bases and J dropped 8; count of bases not matched to a gene: 10. This CDR3 spans 16 amino acids. Written as DNA, the CDR3 is TGTGCCAGCAGCTCGCCCCCGGGACAGGGGCACGAAAAACTGTTTTTT. Translation: CASSSPPGQGHEKLFF.

V and J are TRBV29-1 and TRBJ1-4; TRBD1 matches 7 bases. Germline V gene sequence: CDR1 SQVTM, CDR2 ANQGSEA. J lost 7 bases, V lost 7 bases, and 12 bases had no gene match. CDR3 size: 14 residues. In nucleotides, the CDR3 is TGCAGCGCTTCCACCGGGACAGAGGGTGAAAAACTGTTTTTT. As protein: CSASTGTEGEKLFF.

This chain connects TRBV3-1 (or the pseudogene TRBV3-2) to TRBJ2-3; TRBD2 aligns across 8 bases. Germline-derived CDR1 and CDR2 are LGHDT and YNNKEL (reference sequence). The CDR3 runs 14 residues. Trimming took 8 bases from V and 4 from J; bases not matched to a gene: 8. CDR3 loop: CASSLAGRPDTQYF. CDR3 coding DNA: TGTGCCAGCTCCCTAGCGGGCCGCCCAGATACGCAGTATTTT.

The V call is TRBV10-3, the J call TRBJ2-6; 7 nucleotides line up with TRBD1. Germline V lookup: CDR1 ENHRY, CDR2 SYGVKD. V was pared by 10 bases and J by 0 bases, with 9 bases of the junction left unmatched. The CDR3 sequence is 16 residues long. As DNA, the CDR3 is TGTGCCACGAACAGGGGATTACTCTCTGGGGCCAACGTCCTGACTTTC. This gives the protein CATNRGLLSGANVLTF.

This rearrangement joins TRBV5-1 to TRBJ1-6; D not certain. The CDR3 has 16 amino acids. CDR1 and CDR2 from the germline V gene are SGHRS and YFSETQ. Trimming removed 0 bases at V and 0 bases at J, with 7 bases between. The CDR3: CASSLAGSSYNSPLHF. The CDR3 bases are TGCGCCAGCAGCTTGGCCGGGAGCTCCTATAATTCACCCCTCCACTTT.

The chain has TRBV5-6 and TRBJ2-7; 11 bases are a match to TRBD1. CDR1 SGHDT and CDR2 YYEEEE come from the germline V gene. V lost 4 bases to trimming and J lost 5 bases; unmatched junction nucleotides: 5. The CDR3 has 14 residues. CDR3 residues: CASSTGQGAHEQYF. Here the CDR3 DNA reads TGTGCCAGCAGCACCGGACAGGGGGCCCACGAGCAGTACTTC.

The chain joins TRBV19 to TRBJ2-3, with TRBD1 matching over 9 bases. J gave up 2 bases and V 7 bases, and 7 bases lay outside the gene matches. The CDR3 extends over 15 amino acids. Looked up from germline, CDR1 is LNHDA and CDR2 is SQIVND (reference sequence). CDR3 in DNA: TGTGCCAGTAACCCGGGACAGGGATACACAGATACGCAGTATTTT. Its translation: CASNPGQGYTDTQYF.

The chain has TRBV7-3 and TRBJ2-1, with D perhaps TRBD2 (5 bases). CDR3 size: 14 residues. Between the trimmed V and J ends, which lost 1 base and 8 bases, there was a span of 12 bases. The germline gives CDR1 SGHTA, CDR2 FQGTGA. The CDR3 bases are TGTGCCAGCAGCTTAATGCCCGTCGGGGATGAGCAGTTCTTC. It encodes CASSLMPVGDEQFF.

The sample holds a few counts of this clone. This chain connects TRBV6-5 to TRBJ1-1; no firm D call. CDR3 size: 14 residues. CDR1 and CDR2 (germline): MNHEY, SVGAGI. The V end was cut by 5 bases, the J end by 1 base, with 11 bases between. CDR3 DNA sequence: TGTGCCAGCAGTCGACCTCCGGGGAACACTGAAGCTTTCTTT. Encoded protein: CASSRPPGNTEAFF.

The chain uses TRBV7-3 and TRBJ2-2, with TRBD2 identical over 11 bases. Germline V gene sequence: CDR1 SGHTA, CDR2 FQGTGA. Unmatched junction bases numbered 2, after V lost 5 bases and J lost 0 bases. CDR3 length: 16 residues. The CDR3 sequence: CASSPLAGANTGELFF. The CDR3, as DNA: TGTGCCAGCAGCCCACTAGCGGGGGCGAACACCGGGGAGCTGTTTTTT.

The chain employs TRBV7-8 and TRBJ2-1, with TRBD1 identical over 7 bases. The CDR3 covers 16 residues. The germline gives CDR1 SGHVS, CDR2 FQNEAQ. The V gene end was trimmed by 0 bases and the J gene end by 4 bases; junction bases not matched to a gene: 6. The CDR3 coding sequence is TGTGCCAGCAGCTTAGCGTCCGGGACAGAGTACAATGAGCAGTTCTTC. Translating gives CASSLASGTEYNEQFF.

The chain links TRBV6-1 to TRBJ1-1, with 8 bases aligning to TRBD1. J gave up 3 bases and V 3 bases, and 3 bases lay outside the gene matches. This CDR3 region has 14 residues. CDR1 and CDR2 from the germline V gene are MNHNS and SASEGT. The CDR3 sequence is CASSDPGGDTEAFF. The CDR3 DNA reads TGTGCCAGCAGTGACCCAGGGGGCGACACTGAAGCTTTCTTT.

The chain has TRBV6-5 and TRBJ1-2; D might be TRBD1 (6 bases). V lost 0 bases, J lost 4 bases, and 12 bases lay in between. This CDR3 is 15 amino acids long. From germline, CDR1 is MNHEY and CDR2 SVGAGI. The CDR3 coding sequence is TGTGCCAGCAGTTACTCGAGTAACAGGGTCTATGGCTACACCTTC. Amino acid sequence: CASSYSSNRVYGYTF.

This chain uses TRBV5-4 with TRBJ1-2; 9 nucleotides match TRBD1. CDR3 length: 15 residues. Germline V lookup: CDR1 SGHNT, CDR2 YYREEE (reference sequence). J lost 2 bases, V lost 4 bases, and 6 bases had no gene match. This CDR3 reads CASSAQQGANYGYTF. The CDR3 nucleotides are TGTGCCAGCAGCGCCCAACAGGGGGCGAACTATGGCTACACCTTC. The full variable domain, in which reference TRBV5-4 and TRBJ1-2 provide the parts outside the CDR3, is ETGVTQSPTHLIKTRGQQVTLRCSSQSGHNTVSWYQQALGQGPQFIFQYYREEENGRGNFPPRFSGLQFPNYSSELNVNALELDDSALYLCASSAQQGANYGYTFGSGTRLTVV.